This T cell receptor (beta chain) was profiled in a study of CD8 T cells in ankylosing spondylitis listed by TCRdb under 2017. Turning to the overall study: The study set out to find disease-linked TCR variants by profiling T cell receptor beta repertoires in ankylosing spondylitis patients and healthy donors. The full study cohort was made up of about 25 ankylosing spondylitis patients and fewer than 120 healthy donors. Samples of peripheral blood were taken, and for ankylosing spondylitis patients, synovial fluid was collected as well.

Paper-wide results and their limitations: The disease-linked clones showed a CD8+ phenotype and occurred at relatively low frequencies in peripheral blood. A TCR beta motif of 7 or 8 highly homologous amino acid variants appeared characteristic of blood from ankylosing spondylitis patients. The disease-linked clones were reported as significantly enriched in matched synovial fluid samples from ankylosing spondylitis patients. Some motif variants were previously reported in synovial fluid and blood of reactive arthritis patients, suggesting common disease-initiation mechanisms.

Synovial fluid samples were paired with blood samples taken from the same ankylosing spondylitis patients. Note on this clonotype: Its binding antigen is unknown. No much larger clone exists at a distance of one base, and base qualities are not known.

The CDR3 spans 17 residues, from the cysteine through the phenylalanine. The retained sequence is limited to the CDR3, 51 bases, with the frame set at the first base. V ends up 4 bases short and J 2 bases short, with an unmatched junction base count of 12. Sequencing was carried out with an Illumina HiSeq 2500. Quantitative 5'-RACE with molecular barcodes was the method used to prepare the TCR beta libraries. The source study handled its data this way. A new computational method based on a probabilistic model of VDJ rearrangement was used to identify disease-linked TCR variants. Through fastp at Q25 and MiXCR, TCRdb rebuilt clones from the public reads, retaining in-frame beta chains. Records with the same CDR3 protein are collapsed into one entry carrying the most frequent genes and DNA. For this entry, the V and J calls and clone size follow TCRdb and not the study's own pipeline. This sample is represented by 150,000 or so distinct CDR3 sequences; roughly 31% of them were singletons. Around 6.2% of the sample is in the top ten clones.

Rearrangement joined TRBV12-3 or TRBV12-4 to TRBJ2-3; 7 central nucleotides agree with TRBD2. The clonotype comes from a male donor with ankylosing spondylitis. Material for sequencing was synovial fluid, either unsorted or a sorted T cell fraction (not recorded which). CDR3 sequence: CASSSALGAGVTDTQYF. In nucleotides, the sequence is TGTGCCAGCAGTTCAGCCCTCGGGGCGGGGGTCACAGATACGCAGTATTTT.